This is a list of T cell receptor delta chains from one sample in a study of human gamma delta and Vdelta1 T cells. TCRdb used CATT to re-call clones from the PCR reads. The sample records thousands of delta-chain clones, about 40% being singletons. Their cognate antigens are unknown. The sample consisted of Vdelta1 gamma-delta T cells from blood grown in culture (DOT cells). The receptors were gathered from a human donor in good health. CDR3s include the opening cysteine and the closing phenylalanine or tryptophan. Fields, in order: J gene, V gene, CDR3 protein.

j_gene: TRDJ1
v_gene: TRDV1
CDR3aa: CALGEWSPGGYRYTDKLIF

j_gene: TRDJ1
v_gene: TRDV2
CDR3aa: CACDLEVVTDKLIF

j_gene: TRDJ1
v_gene: TRDV1
CDR3aa: CALGEPDFRPLRDTPTYTDKLIF

j_gene: TRDJ1
v_gene: TRDV1
CDR3aa: CALGEQAPRQDKLIF

j_gene: TRDJ1
v_gene: TRDV1
CDR3aa: CALGKRRPPPKSYTDKLIF

j_gene: TRDJ1
v_gene: TRDV1
CDR3aa: CALGEALMFLPGGYFGKLIF

j_gene: TRDJ1
v_gene: TRDV1
CDR3aa: CALGEPAYRLWGTPESYTDKLIF

j_gene: TRDJ1
v_gene: TRDV1
CDR3aa: CALGFPEGDSTYTDKLIF

j_gene: TRDJ1
v_gene: TRDV1
CDR3aa: CALGALRGLPGRGDPNPFNKLIF

j_gene: TRDJ1
v_gene: TRDV1
CDR3aa: CALGKGILLGLGDTLDKLIF

j_gene: TRDJ1
v_gene: TRDV1
CDR3aa: CALGALAPDWGIPPYTDKLIF

j_gene: TRDJ1
v_gene: TRDV1
CDR3aa: CALGVPPQPTGGYARMGNTDKLIF

j_gene: TRDJ1
v_gene: TRDV1
CDR3aa: CALGGEIFFDPGCSTDKLIF

j_gene: TRDJ4
v_gene: TRDV1
CDR3aa: CARGDLPSCHSFLCLALGDTHKPLIF

j_gene: TRDJ1
v_gene: TRDV1
CDR3aa: CALGELLDWGSPTDKLIF

j_gene: TRDJ1
v_gene: TRDV1
CDR3aa: CALGELAFLGELGDTRGKHKLIF